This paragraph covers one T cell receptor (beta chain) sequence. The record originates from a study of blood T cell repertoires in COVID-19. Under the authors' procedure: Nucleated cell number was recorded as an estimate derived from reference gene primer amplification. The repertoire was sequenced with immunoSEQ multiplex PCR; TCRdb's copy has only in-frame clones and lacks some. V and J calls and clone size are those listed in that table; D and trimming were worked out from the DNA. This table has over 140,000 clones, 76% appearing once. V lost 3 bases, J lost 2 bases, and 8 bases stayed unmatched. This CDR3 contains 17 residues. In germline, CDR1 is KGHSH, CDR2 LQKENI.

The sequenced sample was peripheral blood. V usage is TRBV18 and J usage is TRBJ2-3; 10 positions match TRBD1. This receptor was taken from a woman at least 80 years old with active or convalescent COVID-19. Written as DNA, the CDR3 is TGTGCCAGCTCACCTTTTCGGGACAGGGGTATCACAGATACGCAGTATTTT. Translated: CASSPFRDRGITDTQYF.